The T cell receptor beta chain under discussion was sequenced for a study of blood T cell repertoires in COVID-19. Study-wide context: The samples span acute and convalescent COVID-19 from the United States, Italy and Spain. T cells, B-cell-depleted T cells, or PBMCs provided the cDNA or gDNA that served as material.

CDR3 length: 14 residues. The V and J ends lost 2 bases and 6 bases respectively, with 15 bases between them. Germline CDR1 and CDR2: SGHRS and YFSETQ. Original data processing: How many nucleated cells were present was estimated from reference gene primer amplification. Clones were sequenced by immunoSEQ multiplex PCR, and TCRdb holds only the in-frame ones, with some missing. V and J calls and clone size are given by that table; D and trimming were obtained from the DNA. The sample contains around 75,000 clones, 79% of which appear only once. V is TRBV5-1 and J is TRBJ2-7; D remains unclear. The sequenced sample was peripheral blood. This TCR derives from an elderly woman with active or convalescent COVID-19. CDR3 loop: CASSLDPADSEQYF. For the CDR3, the DNA is TGCGCCAGCAGCTTAGACCCAGCAGACTCCGAGCAGTACTTC.